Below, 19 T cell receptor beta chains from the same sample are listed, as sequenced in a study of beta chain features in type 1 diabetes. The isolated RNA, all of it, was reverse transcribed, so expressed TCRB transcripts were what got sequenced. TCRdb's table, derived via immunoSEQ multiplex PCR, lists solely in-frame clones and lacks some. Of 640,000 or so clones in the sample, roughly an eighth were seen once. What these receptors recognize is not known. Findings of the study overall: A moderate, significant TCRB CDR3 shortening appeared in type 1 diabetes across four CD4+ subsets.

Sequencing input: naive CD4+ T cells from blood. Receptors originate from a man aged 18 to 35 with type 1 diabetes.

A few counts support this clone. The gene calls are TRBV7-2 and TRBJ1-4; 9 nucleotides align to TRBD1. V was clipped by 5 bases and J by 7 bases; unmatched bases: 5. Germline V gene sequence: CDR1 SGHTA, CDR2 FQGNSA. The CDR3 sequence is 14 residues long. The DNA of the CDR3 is TGTGCCAGCAGCCCCCGACAGGGGGGTGAAAAACTGTTTTTT. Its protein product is CASSPRQGGEKLFF.

The CDR3 nucleotides read TGTGCCAGCAGTGCCGGGACAGGGTCCCCGAACACTGAAGCTTTCTTT. Protein product: CASSAGTGSPNTEAFF. This chain joins TRBV25-1 and TRBJ1-1, with 9 positions matching TRBD1. The junction had 7 bases not matched to a gene; V was cut back by 4 bases and J by 1 base. CDR1 is MGHDK, CDR2 SYGVNS, per germline. CDR3 length: 16 amino acids.

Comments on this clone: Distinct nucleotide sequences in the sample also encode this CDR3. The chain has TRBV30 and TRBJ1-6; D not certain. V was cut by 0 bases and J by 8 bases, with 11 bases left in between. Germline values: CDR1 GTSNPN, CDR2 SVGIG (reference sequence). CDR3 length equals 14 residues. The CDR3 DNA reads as TGTGCCTGGAGTGTAAGGGATAGGGATTCACCCCTCCACTTT. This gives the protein CAWSVRDRDSPLHF.

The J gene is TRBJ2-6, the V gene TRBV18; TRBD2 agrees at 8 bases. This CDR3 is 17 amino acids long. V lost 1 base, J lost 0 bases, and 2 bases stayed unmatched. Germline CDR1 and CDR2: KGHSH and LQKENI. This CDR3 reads CASSPQAGGSGANVLTF. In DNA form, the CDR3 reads TGTGCCAGCTCACCACAGGCGGGGGGCTCTGGGGCCAACGTCCTGACTTTC.

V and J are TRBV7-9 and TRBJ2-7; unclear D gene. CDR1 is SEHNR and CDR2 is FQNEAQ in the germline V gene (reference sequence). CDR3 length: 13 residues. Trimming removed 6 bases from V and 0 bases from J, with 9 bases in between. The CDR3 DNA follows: TGTGCCAGCAGGTCCCTGAACTCCTACGAGCAGTACTTC. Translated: CASRSLNSYEQYF.

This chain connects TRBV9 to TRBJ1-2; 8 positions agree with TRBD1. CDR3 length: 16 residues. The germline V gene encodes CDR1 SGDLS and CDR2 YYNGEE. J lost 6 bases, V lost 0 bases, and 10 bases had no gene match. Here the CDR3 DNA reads TGTGCCAGCAGCGTAGTCTCGACCGGGACAGGTGATGGCTACACCTTC. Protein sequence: CASSVVSTGTGDGYTF.

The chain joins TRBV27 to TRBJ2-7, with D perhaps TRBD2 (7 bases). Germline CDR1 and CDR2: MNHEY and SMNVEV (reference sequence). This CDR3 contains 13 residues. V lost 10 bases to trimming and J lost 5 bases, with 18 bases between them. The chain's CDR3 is CAIRPGGRNEQYF. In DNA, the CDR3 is TGTGCCATCCGACCGGGGGGCAGGAACGAGCAGTACTTC.

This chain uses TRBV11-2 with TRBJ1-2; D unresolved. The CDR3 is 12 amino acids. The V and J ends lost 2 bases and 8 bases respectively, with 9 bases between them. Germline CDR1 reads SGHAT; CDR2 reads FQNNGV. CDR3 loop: CASSLYASGYTF. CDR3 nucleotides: TGTGCCAGCAGCTTATACGCGAGCGGCTACACCTTC.

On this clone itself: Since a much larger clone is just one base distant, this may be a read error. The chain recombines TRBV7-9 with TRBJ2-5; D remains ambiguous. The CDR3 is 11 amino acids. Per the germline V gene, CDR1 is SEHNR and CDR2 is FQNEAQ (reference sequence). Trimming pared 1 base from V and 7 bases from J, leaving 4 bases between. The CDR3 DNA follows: TGTGCCAGCAGCTTAGGGGGGACCCAGTACTTC. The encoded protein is CASSLGGTQYF.

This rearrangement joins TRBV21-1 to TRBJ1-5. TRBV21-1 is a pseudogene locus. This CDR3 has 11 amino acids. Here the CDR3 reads CASRRQQPQHF. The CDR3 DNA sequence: TGTGCCAGCCGGAGGCAACAGCCCCAGCATTTT.

CDR3 bases: TGTGCCATCAGTGTATCCGGCAGGGTGGATGGCTACACCTTC. It is translated as CAISVSGRVDGYTF. The rearrangement links TRBV10-3 to TRBJ1-2, with TRBD1 as a possible D gene (5 bases). The CDR3 runs to 14 residues. The V gene's germline CDR1 is ENHRY and CDR2 SYGVKD. The V end was cut by 4 bases, the J end by 6 bases, with 15 bases between.

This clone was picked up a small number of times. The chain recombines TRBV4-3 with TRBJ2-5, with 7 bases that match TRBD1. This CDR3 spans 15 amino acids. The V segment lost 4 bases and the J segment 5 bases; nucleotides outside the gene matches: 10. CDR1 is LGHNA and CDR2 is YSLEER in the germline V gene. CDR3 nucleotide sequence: TGCGCCAGCAGCCTGACCGGGACAGCGCTGGAGACCCAGTACTTC. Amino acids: CASSLTGTALETQYF.

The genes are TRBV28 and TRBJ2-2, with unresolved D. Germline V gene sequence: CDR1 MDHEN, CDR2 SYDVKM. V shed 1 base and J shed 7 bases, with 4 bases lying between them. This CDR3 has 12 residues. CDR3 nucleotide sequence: TGTGCCAGCAGTTTATTAGTCGGGGAGCTGTTTTTT. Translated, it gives CASSLLVGELFF. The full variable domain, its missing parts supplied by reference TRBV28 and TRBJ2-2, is DVKVTQSSRYLVKRTGEKVFLECVQDMDHENMFWYRQDPGLGLRLIYFSYDVKMKEKGDIPEGYSVSREKKERFSLILESASTNQTSMYLCASSLLVGELFFGEGSRLTVL.

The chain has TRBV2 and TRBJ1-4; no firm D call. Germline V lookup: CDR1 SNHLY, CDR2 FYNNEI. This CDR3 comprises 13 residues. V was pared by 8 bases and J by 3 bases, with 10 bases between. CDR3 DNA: TGTGCCAGCGGCAATACGGCTAATGAAAAACTGTTTTTT. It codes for CASGNTANEKLFF.

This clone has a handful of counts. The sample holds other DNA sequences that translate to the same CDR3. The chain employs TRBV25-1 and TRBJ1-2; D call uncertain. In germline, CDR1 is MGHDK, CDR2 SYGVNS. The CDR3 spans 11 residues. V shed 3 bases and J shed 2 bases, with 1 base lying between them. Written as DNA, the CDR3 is TGTGCCAGCAGTGAGAACTATGGCTACACCTTC. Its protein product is CASSENYGYTF.

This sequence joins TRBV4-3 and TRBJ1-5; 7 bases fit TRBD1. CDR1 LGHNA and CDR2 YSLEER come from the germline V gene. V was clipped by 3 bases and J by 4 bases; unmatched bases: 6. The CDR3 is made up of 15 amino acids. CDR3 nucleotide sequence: TGCGCCAGCAGCCACCGACAGGGCTTAAATCAGCCCCAGCATTTT. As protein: CASSHRQGLNQPQHF.

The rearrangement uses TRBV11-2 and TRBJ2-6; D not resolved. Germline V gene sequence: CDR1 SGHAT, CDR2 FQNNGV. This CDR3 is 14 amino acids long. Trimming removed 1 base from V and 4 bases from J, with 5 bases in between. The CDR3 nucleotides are TGTGCCAGCAGCTTAGCGGCGGGGGCCAACGTCCTGACTTTC. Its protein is CASSLAAGANVLTF.

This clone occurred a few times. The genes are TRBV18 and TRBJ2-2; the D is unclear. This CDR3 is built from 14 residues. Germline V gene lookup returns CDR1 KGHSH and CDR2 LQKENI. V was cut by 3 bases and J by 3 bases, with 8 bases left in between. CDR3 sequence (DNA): TGTGCCAGCTCACCGTGGCCTGACACCGGGGAGCTGTTTTTT. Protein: CASSPWPDTGELFF.

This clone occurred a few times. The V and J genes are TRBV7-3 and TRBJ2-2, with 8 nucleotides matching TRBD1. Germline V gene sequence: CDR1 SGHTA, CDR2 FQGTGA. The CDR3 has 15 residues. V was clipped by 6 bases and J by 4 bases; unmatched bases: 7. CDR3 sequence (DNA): TGTGCCAGCAGAGAGGACAGGGCGGGCACCGGGGAGCTGTTTTTT. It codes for CASREDRAGTGELFF.